Sequencing of this TCR beta chain was carried out in a study of blood T cell repertoires in COVID-19. Study-level background: T cells, B-cell-depleted T cells, or PBMCs supplied cDNA or gDNA.

CDR1 MNHEY and CDR2 SVGAGI come from the germline V gene. V shed 6 bases and J 2 bases; nucleotides not matched to a gene: 7. The CDR3 covers 15 residues. Assay: immunoSEQ multiplex PCR; the TCRdb copy retains only in-frame clones and omits some. The data hold 80,000 or so clones, with around 83% observed a single time. This chain uses TRBV6-5 with TRBJ2-7; 10 nucleotides align to TRBD2. The TCR comes from a human donor in a cohort sampled during active COVID-19. Source material: peripheral blood. The CDR3 region is CASSATSGTPYEQYF. The CDR3 coding sequence is TGTGCCAGCAGCGCCACTAGCGGGACTCCCTACGAGCAGTACTTC.